A single sample is the source of the 27 T cell receptor beta chains below, sequenced in a study of blood T cell repertoires in COVID-19. Profiling relied on immunoSEQ multiplex PCR, and the TCRdb table lists in-frame clones only, not all of them. The sample carries 85,000 to 120,000 clones, about 80% recorded once. The sequencing input was peripheral blood. Receptor source: a human donor in a cohort sampled during active COVID-19.

In DNA, the CDR3 is TGTGCCAGCAGCTTACTTCGGGGAGTCAGCCACGAGCAGTACTTC. Its translation is CASSLLRGVSHEQYF. The chain joins TRBV7-8 to TRBJ2-7; possible D gene TRBD2, 5 bases. This CDR3 is 15 amino acids long. V was pared by 2 bases and J by 5 bases, with 16 bases between. Germline V gene lookup returns CDR1 SGHVS and CDR2 FQNEAQ.

The rearrangement joins TRBV7-6 to TRBJ1-6, with 9 bases matching TRBD1. CDR1 and CDR2 from the germline V gene are SGHVS and FNYEAQ. The trim removed 5 bases at V and 10 bases at J, leaving 9 bases unmatched. CDR3 length: 15 residues. DNA for the CDR3: TGTGCCAGCAGCCTTGGGGGACAGGGTGCCTCACCCCTCCACTTT. It yields the protein CASSLGGQGASPLHF.

The rearrangement links TRBV20-1 to TRBJ1-1, with 9 positions matching TRBD1. Germline CDR1 reads DFQATT; CDR2 reads SNEGSKA (reference sequence). There are 18 residues in the CDR3. V was pared by 6 bases and J by 0 bases, with 17 bases of the junction left unmatched. CDR3 loop: CSASPGTGSWSMNTEAFF. The DNA for the CDR3 is TGCAGTGCCAGTCCCGGGACAGGGTCCTGGTCAATGAACACTGAAGCTTTCTTT.

The chain has TRBV3-1 (or the pseudogene TRBV3-2) and TRBJ2-7, with D possibly matching TRBD1 (6 bases). V lost 5 bases, J lost 4 bases, and 21 bases lay in between. The CDR3 length is 16 residues. Germline assignment: CDR1 LGHDT and CDR2 YNNKEL (reference sequence). CDR3 in amino acids: CASSSRQGRGMYEQYF. DNA of the CDR3: TGTGCCAGCAGCAGTCGCCAGGGTAGGGGGATGTACGAGCAGTACTTC.

V usage is TRBV12-3 or TRBV12-4 and J usage is TRBJ1-2; D is uncertain. This CDR3 region has 13 residues. V lost 3 bases to trimming and J lost 1 base, with 6 bases between them. The CDR3 DNA is TGTGCCAGCAGTTTTAGCCTTAACTATGGCTACACCTTC. This translates into CASSFSLNYGYTF.

The chain combines TRBV7-8 with TRBJ2-7; 7 positions match TRBD1. The CDR3 extends over 15 amino acids. CDR1 and CDR2 (germline): SGHVS, FQNEAQ. Trimming took 5 bases from V and 3 from J; bases not matched to a gene: 10. This chain's CDR3 is CASSDGMGQIYEQYF. In DNA form, the CDR3 reads TGTGCCAGCAGCGACGGCATGGGACAGATCTACGAGCAGTACTTC.

The chain employs TRBV11-3 and TRBJ2-7; a weak D match, TRBD1 (5 bases). Per the germline V gene, CDR1 is SGHNT and CDR2 is YENEEA. Trimming left V 3 bases short and J 3 bases short, with 12 bases between. This CDR3 spans 14 amino acids. CDR3 coding DNA: TGTGCCAGCAGCTTTAAAGGGGCCCACTACGAGCAGTACTTC. Amino acids: CASSFKGAHYEQYF.

The V and J genes are TRBV15 and TRBJ2-2, with TRBD2 matching over 8 bases. Trimming removed 6 bases from V and 4 bases from J; junction bases left unmatched: 10. CDR1 is LNHNV and CDR2 is YYDKDF in the germline V gene (reference sequence). This CDR3 has 16 residues. CDR3 DNA sequence: TGTGCCACCAGACCGCGGGGGGCCCCCTTCACCGGGGAGCTGTTTTTT. Amino acids: CATRPRGAPFTGELFF.

The chain carries TRBV19 and TRBJ1-4; no definite D call. This CDR3 has 16 amino acids. Germline loops: CDR1 LNHDA, CDR2 SQIVND (reference sequence). Trimming took 6 bases from V and 3 from J, leaving 17 bases between them. CDR3 region: CASRPKTRRANEKLFF. In DNA, the CDR3 is TGTGCCAGTAGACCAAAAACAAGGAGGGCTAATGAAAAACTGTTTTTT.

V is TRBV7-3 and J is TRBJ2-3; 10 bases map to TRBD2. V lost 5 bases to trimming and J lost 4 bases; unmatched junction nucleotides: 3. This CDR3 spans 14 amino acids. Germline values: CDR1 SGHTA, CDR2 FQGTGA. The CDR3 nucleotides are TGTGCCAGCAGCCGCAGCGGGGGGGCAGATACGCAGTATTTT. Its translation is CASSRSGGADTQYF.

A single count supports this clone. The genes are TRBV18 and TRBJ1-1; D uncertain. V was cut by 3 bases and J by 1 base, with 12 bases left in between. Germline V gives CDR1 KGHSH, CDR2 LQKENI. This CDR3 has 15 residues. The CDR3 DNA reads as TGTGCCAGCTCACCGCTAGGCGGTGAGAACACTGAAGCTTTCTTT. Its translation: CASSPLGGENTEAFF.

This sequence joins TRBV28 and TRBJ1-2; no clear D gene. Germline loops: CDR1 MDHEN, CDR2 SYDVKM. The CDR3 spans 14 residues. V lost 2 bases, J lost 0 bases, and 7 bases lay in between. The CDR3 nucleotides read TGTGCCAGCAGTTTAGAGTTAGCTAACTATGGCTACACCTTC. Its translation: CASSLELANYGYTF.

This clone was detected only a few times. The chain links TRBV27 to TRBJ1-5; tentative D call: TRBD1 (5 bases). CDR1 and CDR2 from the germline V gene are MNHEY and SMNVEV (reference sequence). V shed 5 bases and J shed 2 bases, with 16 bases lying between them. The CDR3 contains 16 residues. In DNA, the CDR3 is TGTGCCAGCAGTCCCCTTACCAGGGTCCGCAATCAGCCCCAGCATTTT. Translated: CASSPLTRVRNQPQHF.

This clone has more than one count but fewer than ten. J is TRBJ2-2 and V is TRBV27; TRBD1 agrees at 9 bases. Per germline, CDR1 MNHEY and CDR2 SMNVEV (reference sequence). V trimming: 5 bases; J trimming: 4 bases; junction bases outside the gene matches: 8. This CDR3 is 16 amino acids long. The CDR3 loop is CASSRRDRAATGELFF. The CDR3 nucleotides are TGTGCCAGCAGTCGGCGGGACAGGGCGGCCACCGGGGAGCTGTTTTTT.

In DNA form, the CDR3 reads TGCGCCAGCAGCTTTGAGGGCATGAACACTGAAGCTTTCTTT. This encodes CASSFEGMNTEAFF. The J gene is TRBJ1-1, the V gene TRBV5-1; D not resolved. Trimming removed 2 bases at V and 0 bases at J, with 8 bases between. Germline V gene sequence: CDR1 SGHRS, CDR2 YFSETQ. This CDR3 is built from 14 residues.

This chain uses TRBV5-1 with TRBJ1-2, with 8 bases matching TRBD1. Per germline, CDR1 SGHRS and CDR2 YFSETQ. This CDR3 is 15 amino acids long. Trimming took 0 bases from V and 5 from J; bases not matched to a gene: 6. For the CDR3, the DNA is TGCGCCAGCAGCTTGGTTACGGGACAGGAATATGGCTACACCTTC. The encoded protein is CASSLVTGQEYGYTF.

V gene TRBV6-5 combines with J gene TRBJ1-6, with TRBD1 identical over 9 bases. The CDR3 consists of 14 residues. Looked up from germline, CDR1 is MNHEY and CDR2 is SVGAGI. The ends lost 6 bases at V and 8 bases at J; junction bases unmatched: 5. The CDR3 region has the DNA TGTGCCAGCAGCCCGGGACAGGGCTATTCACCCCTCCACTTT. Amino acid sequence: CASSPGQGYSPLHF.

This chain uses TRBV5-4 with TRBJ1-3, with 7 positions matching TRBD1. Germline assignment: CDR1 SGHNT and CDR2 YYREEE (reference sequence). The CDR3 runs to 18 residues. J was trimmed by 2 bases and V by 0 bases; bases with no gene match: 11. CDR3 bases: TGTGCCAGCAGCTTGGGGGGACAGATCTTCTCCCCTGGAAACACCATATATTTT. This codes for CASSLGGQIFSPGNTIYF.

V usage is TRBV2 and J usage is TRBJ1-4, with D unresolved. Germline CDR1 is SNHLY and CDR2 is FYNNEI. The V gene lost 6 bases and the J gene lost 4 bases, with 12 bases spanning the gap. The CDR3 loop spans 14 amino acids. CDR3 nucleotide sequence: TGTGCCAGCAGCAGATCGGCGGATAATGAAAAACTGTTTTTT. This encodes CASSRSADNEKLFF.

A single count supports this clone. V usage is TRBV4-1 and J usage is TRBJ2-2; TRBD2 is a possible D gene (5 bases). The germline V and J ends were trimmed by 6 bases and 0 bases, with 17 bases remaining between them. Looked up from germline, CDR1 is MGHRA and CDR2 is YSYEKL. The CDR3 runs to 17 residues. This CDR3 is CASSFQVSGANTGELFF. CDR3 coding DNA: TGCGCCAGCAGTTTCCAGGTGAGCGGAGCGAACACCGGGGAGCTGTTTTTT.

V gene TRBV13 combines with J gene TRBJ2-3, with D maybe TRBD2 (7 bases). V gave up 5 bases and J gave up 4 bases, with 13 bases separating them. This CDR3 has 14 residues. From germline, CDR1 is PRHDT and CDR2 FYEKMQ (reference sequence). The CDR3 reads CASSTSGGADTQYF. As DNA, the CDR3 is TGTGCCAGCAGCACATCGGGGGGCGCAGATACGCAGTATTTT.

This chain links TRBV4-3 with TRBJ2-1, with 9 bases matching TRBD2. Germline CDR1 reads LGHNA; CDR2 reads YSLEER. The CDR3 totals 16 residues. The V gene end was trimmed by 0 bases and the J gene end by 9 bases; junction bases not matched to a gene: 9. This chain's CDR3 is CASSQEGVAGEGEQFF. The CDR3 DNA follows: TGCGCCAGCAGCCAAGAAGGGGTAGCGGGGGAGGGTGAGCAGTTCTTC.

The rearrangement joins TRBV6-5 to TRBJ1-1; 7 nucleotides match TRBD1. The CDR3 has 12 residues. J lost 6 bases, V lost 6 bases, and 4 bases had no gene match. Germline CDR1 reads MNHEY; CDR2 reads SVGAGI. CDR3 in amino acids: CASSPQGSEAFF. CDR3 in DNA: TGTGCCAGCAGCCCACAGGGGTCTGAAGCTTTCTTT.

The chain is built from TRBV3-1 (or the pseudogene TRBV3-2) and TRBJ1-1, with D hard to call. CDR1 LGHDT and CDR2 YNNKEL come from the germline V gene (reference sequence). V lost 4 bases, J lost 7 bases, and 13 bases lay in between. The CDR3 has 13 amino acids. Here the CDR3 DNA reads TGTGCCAGCAGCCGAACCTTGGGCCATGAAGCTTTCTTT. The encoded protein is CASSRTLGHEAFF.

The chain couples TRBV11-2 to TRBJ1-2; D uncertain. With 6 bases removed from V and 6 bases from J, the gap between germline ends came to 14 bases. The germline gives CDR1 SGHAT, CDR2 FQNNGV. This CDR3 comprises 13 residues. The CDR3 nucleotides are TGTGCCAGCAGTCAAGACCGGCAGGATGGCTACACCTTC. As protein: CASSQDRQDGYTF.

This chain links TRBV7-2 with TRBJ1-4, with 7 bases identical to TRBD1. The CDR3 runs 15 residues. From germline, CDR1 is SGHTA and CDR2 FQGNSA. Unmatched junction bases numbered 7, after V lost 5 bases and J lost 4 bases. CDR3 loop: CASSVQGGGNEKLFF. The CDR3 coding sequence is TGTGCCAGCAGCGTCCAGGGGGGAGGTAATGAAAAACTGTTTTTT.

This rearrangement joins TRBV6-5 to TRBJ1-3; D may be TRBD1 (5 bases). The CDR3 is 13 residues long. The germline V gene has CDR1 MNHEY and CDR2 SVGAGI. V lost 5 bases to trimming and J lost 1 base, with 6 bases between them. The DNA for the CDR3 is TGTGCCAGCAGTCGACAGTCTGGAAACACCATATATTTT. It specifies CASSRQSGNTIYF.